This T cell receptor (beta chain) was obtained from a study of T cells in Graves' hyperthyroidism and ophthalmopathy. This clonotype was seen repeatedly, ten times or more. The antigen is undetermined. RNA transcripts yielded amplified TCR beta CDR3 regions. The study used the HTBI primer set for a first-round RT-PCR of the TCR CDR3. TCRdb recomputed calls from the multiplex PCR reads with MiXCR, one row per CDR3 protein. The repertoire holds 410,000 or so distinct CDR3 sequences, with around 15% as singletons. The study, taken as a whole, reports: In the blood, most expanded thyroid clonotypes above 0.001 appeared as well.

Losses at the gene ends were 3 bases for V and 4 bases for J; bases not matched to a gene: 0. The CDR3 sequence is 14 residues long. In germline, CDR1 is MNHNS, CDR2 SASEGT. This clonotype was obtained from a man younger than 35 with Graves' ophthalmopathy. The chain is built from TRBV6-1 and TRBJ2-1; 10 bases align to TRBD2. What was sequenced was blood. The CDR3 sequence: CASSDSGGYNEQFF. The CDR3 DNA is TGTGCCAGCAGTGATAGCGGGGGGTACAATGAGCAGTTCTTC.